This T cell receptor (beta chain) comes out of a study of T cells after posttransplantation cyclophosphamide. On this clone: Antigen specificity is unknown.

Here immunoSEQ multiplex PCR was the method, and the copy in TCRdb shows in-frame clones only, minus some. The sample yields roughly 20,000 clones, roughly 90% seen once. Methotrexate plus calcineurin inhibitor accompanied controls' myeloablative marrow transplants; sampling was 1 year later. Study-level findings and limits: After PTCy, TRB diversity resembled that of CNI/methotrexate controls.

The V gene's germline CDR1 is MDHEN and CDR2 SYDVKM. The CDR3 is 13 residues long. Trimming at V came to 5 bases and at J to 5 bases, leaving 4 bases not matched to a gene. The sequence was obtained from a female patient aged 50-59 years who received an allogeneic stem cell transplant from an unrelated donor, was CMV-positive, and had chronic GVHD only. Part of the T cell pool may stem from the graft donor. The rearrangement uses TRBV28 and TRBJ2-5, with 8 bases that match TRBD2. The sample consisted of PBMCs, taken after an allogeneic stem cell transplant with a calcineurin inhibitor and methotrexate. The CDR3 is CASSLSGGETQYF. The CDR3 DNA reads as TGTGCCAGCAGTCTCTCGGGGGGGGAGACCCAGTACTTC.